Described below is a single T cell receptor beta chain sequence and its context. What it recognizes is unknown. The PCR used 60 Vbeta and 13 Jbeta primers. Some clones are missing from TCRdb's copy, which holds only in-frame ones; the method was immunoSEQ multiplex PCR. Seen here are around 150,000 clones, about 79% observed once, and the top ten hold approximately 6.5%. CDR3 length: 15 residues. V lost 4 bases, J lost 1 base, and 6 bases stayed unmatched. Germline V CDR1 and CDR2: SGHRS, YFSETQ. This entry comes from a study of cytomegalovirus exposure and HLA in healthy donors. Study-wide context: In terms of ancestry, the Caucasian-associated cluster contained around four fifths of the roughly 400 genotyped donors. Study-level points and caveats: Later analysis placed DRB1 highest and HLA-C lowest in TCR association rates, which differed by HLA locus. Cytomegalovirus association was assigned to approximately 160 TCR beta chains. Association with HLA alleles at 0.05 false discovery rate was found for about 17,000 TCR beta sequences in a later analysis.

The TCR comes from a man aged 45-65 years in good health and CMV-seropositive. Sequenced: PBMCs. V is TRBV5-1 and J is TRBJ1-1; 8 bases line up with TRBD1. The CDR3 nucleotides read TGCGCCAGCAGCGGGGGACAGGTGAAGAACACTGAAGCTTTCTTT. It codes for CASSGGQVKNTEAFF.